The subject of this entry is one T cell receptor (delta chain). As yet, its antigen is unknown. This entry is derived from a study of Vδ1+ human thymocytes. Study results and limitations: TRG sequences recurred across donors, whereas TRD sequences stayed essentially private. Highly polyclonal TRG and TRD repertoires with Gaussian CDR3 length distributions appeared in thymus. Despite high sort purity, 20% to 25% of thymic T cell receptor delta sequences were Vdelta2.

Thymocytes were sorted as CD3+ TCRVdelta1+ TCRVdelta2- after alphabeta T cell depletion. Sorted Vdelta1+ thymocytes were about 97% to 99.6% pure. The template was reverse-transcribed extracted RNA. The CDR3 regions were amplified by multiplex PCR from V-gene primers to a constant-region primer. TCRdb called clones anew from the multiplex PCR reads with CATT. The sample lists 70,000 to 90,000 delta-chain clones, approximately 30% seen once, with under 0.3% in the top ten. This CDR3 is 21 amino acids long. The junction had 17 bases not matched to a gene; V was cut back by 2 bases and J by 0 bases. Germline V gives CDR1 TSWWSYY, CDR2 QGS.

The chain recombines TRDV1 with TRDJ1, with 11 positions matching TRDD3. This clonotype was obtained from a boy under three years old who had congenital heart surgery. The material sequenced was Vdelta1+ gamma-delta thymocytes from the thymus. Subset noted: FACS-sorted CD3+ TCRalphabeta- TCRVdelta1+ TCRVdelta2- thymocytes. CDR3 sequence (DNA): TGTGCTCTTGGGGAAGTTTCCCCGTACTGGGGGATAGGCGCGGACACCGATAAACTCATCTTT. It is translated as CALGEVSPYWGIGADTDKLIF.